This T cell receptor (beta chain) appears in the sequencing data of a study of blood T cell repertoires in COVID-19. Overall study context: Two negative PCRs, clearance, or symptom resolution characterized the recovered Cohort 3 donors. Sites in the United States, Italy and Spain provided acute and convalescent COVID-19 samples. From T cells, B-cell-depleted T cells, or PBMCs came the material, which was cDNA or gDNA.

Cohorts were assigned according to the clinical history that participants reported. The table came from immunoSEQ multiplex PCR; TCRdb's copy has only in-frame clones and leaves some out. The sample has fewer than 150,000 clones; 84% are singletons. CDR1 and CDR2 (germline): LGHDT, YNNKEL (reference sequence). V was pared by 4 bases and J by 5 bases, with 8 bases between. The CDR3 runs to 12 residues. Input material: PBMCs or T cells enriched from blood (not recorded which). The chain couples TRBV3-1 (or the pseudogene TRBV3-2) to TRBJ2-5; no clear D. The sequence was obtained from a man aged 50 to 59 in a cohort exposed to, infected with or recovered from COVID-19 (not recorded which). The DNA for the CDR3 is TGTGCCAGCAGCCGGCCCTCCGAGACCCAGTACTTC. Amino acid sequence: CASSRPSETQYF.